This TCR beta chain originates from a study of Ad26.COV2.S vaccination and SARS-CoV-2 variants. For the study at large: The trial was COV1001 and the donor's arm was Ad26.COV2.S.

The protocol was immunoSEQ multiplex PCR, while the TCRdb copy is restricted to in-frame clones and leaves out a portion. This table holds about 220,000 clones, roughly 90% found once. The table lists this clone with a few counts. Its antigen is still unknown. At the DNA level, this CDR3 is encoded by other sequences in the same sample as well. Whole-study results and caveats: The breadth of spike-specific CD8+ and CD4+ T cell responses after vaccination was reportedly substantial.

Treatment of the sample: about 20 received Ad26.COV2.S at low or high dose, single or two shots; 5 received placebo; per-sample allocation not given. Vaccine and placebo recipients were sampled on day 63 after the first injection. This clonotype was sampled from a person aged 18-65 years who received the Ad26.COV2.S COVID-19 vaccine or a placebo. The starting material was peripheral blood, obtained in a trial of Ad26.COV2.S vaccine versus placebo.

This chain's CDR3 is CASSRNQPQHF. The CDR3 DNA reads as TGTGCCAGCAGTCGGAATCAGCCCCAGCATTTT. The chain couples TRBV28 to TRBJ1-5; D call uncertain. This CDR3 spans 11 amino acids. Trimming pared 5 bases from V and 4 bases from J, leaving 3 bases between. Germline CDR1 and CDR2: MDHEN and SYDVKM.